This TCR beta chain originates from a study of cytomegalovirus exposure and HLA in healthy donors. General study findings and limits: Per a later analysis, about 17,000 TCR beta sequences showed association with HLA alleles at 0.05 false discovery rate. The investigators catalogued 150 to 200 TCR beta chains as cytomegalovirus-associated. In a later analysis, a genetic analysis reported fewer productive-TCR N-insertions in an Asian-associated ancestry cluster than the cohort average. HLA restriction was apparent for most CMV-associated TCR beta chains in a later analysis.

Regarding this clone: Its antigen is not identified.

There are 15 residues in the CDR3. V shed 4 bases, J shed 4 bases, and the junction held 7 bases outside the gene matches. From germline, CDR1 is LNHDA and CDR2 SQIVND (reference sequence). PCR primers comprised 60 Vbeta and 13 Jbeta primers. The protocol was immunoSEQ multiplex PCR, while the TCRdb copy is restricted to in-frame clones and leaves out a portion. Here the sample spans 150,000 to 200,000 clones, 60% to 80% being singletons. V gene TRBV19 combines with J gene TRBJ1-5; 7 positions match TRBD1. The sample consisted of PBMCs. The sequence derives from a female donor in good health and CMV-seronegative. In nucleotides, the CDR3 is TGTGCCAGTAGTAGAACAGGGGAGAGTAATCAGCCCCAGCATTTT. The encoded protein is CASSRTGESNQPQHF.